The rows below give T cell receptor beta chains drawn from one sample of a study of CD8+ T cells in alopecia areata. Sequenced by immunoSEQ multiplex PCR; TCRdb stores in-frame clones only, minus some. The repertoire holds some 130,000 clones, with 58% as singletons. The sequences come from CD4+ T cells sorted from blood, collected at week 0. The receptor source for this set is a human donor with alopecia areata. CDR3s include the opening cysteine and the closing phenylalanine or tryptophan. D genes are given only for firm matches. Not every row has a clone size; where given, it reads once, few, many or a size class.

CDR3	DNA	V	J	D	size
CASSQGRQGFNTDTQYF	TGCGCCAGCAGCCAAGGTCGACAGGGGTTTAACACAGATACGCAGTATTTT	TRBV4-1	TRBJ2-3	TRBD1	-
CASSLDYASGQGEQFF	TGTGCCAGCAGCTTAGATTACGCTAGCGGGCAGGGTGAGCAGTTCTTC	TRBV11-2	TRBJ2-1	TRBD2	-
CASSGTSDNEQFF	TGTGCCAGCTCAGGGACTAGCGACAATGAGCAGTTCTTC	TRBV18	TRBJ2-1	TRBD2	once
CASRRTGSYNEQFF	TGTGCCAGCAGAAGGACAGGGAGCTACAATGAGCAGTTCTTC	TRBV25-1	TRBJ2-1	TRBD1	-
CASSVTGNSPLHF	TGTGCCAGCAGCGTTACAGGGAATTCACCCCTCCACTTT	TRBV7-3	TRBJ1-6	-	-
CASSPRTENTEAFF	TGTGCCAGCAGCCCACGCACAGAGAACACTGAAGCTTTCTTT	TRBV7-2	TRBJ1-1	-	-
CASRPDRGGNEQFF	TGTGCCAGCAGACCCGACAGGGGAGGCAATGAGCAGTTCTTC	TRBV7-2	TRBJ2-1	TRBD1	-
CASSRSGGVDYEQYF	TGCGCCAGCAGCCGTAGCGGAGGGGTCGACTACGAGCAGTACTTC	TRBV4-1	TRBJ2-7	-	few
CASSLEREVSEQYF	TGTGCCAGCAGCTTGGAGCGGGAGGTTTCCGAGCAGTACTTC	TRBV5-8	TRBJ2-7	TRBD2	few
CASSQAKVPSGANVLTF	TGTGCCAGCAGCCAAGCCAAAGTGCCCTCTGGGGCCAACGTCCTGACTTTC	TRBV27	TRBJ2-6	-	few
CASSLESYNEQFF	TGCGCCAGCAGCTTGGAGAGCTACAATGAGCAGTTCTTC	TRBV5-1	TRBJ2-1	-	-
CAISRQTDQPQHF	TGTGCCATCTCGCGACAGACCGATCAGCCCCAGCATTTT	TRBV10-3	TRBJ1-5	-	few
CASSFGQSNYGYTF	TGTGCCAGCAGCTTCGGACAGTCTAACTATGGCTACACCTTC	TRBV5-4	TRBJ1-2	-	-
CASSLRLETQYF	TGTGCCAGCAGCTTAAGGTTGGAGACCCAGTACTTC	TRBV7-2	TRBJ2-5	-	few
CASSLEGFETQYF	TGTGCCAGCAGCTTGGAGGGCTTTGAGACCCAGTACTTC	TRBV5-4	TRBJ2-5	-	-
CASSLAVGSEYEQYF	TGTGCCAGCAGCTTAGCGGTTGGTAGCGAGTACGAGCAGTACTTC	TRBV7-8	TRBJ2-7	-	-
CASSHRTGENIQYF	TGTGCCAGCAGTCACCGGACAGGGGAGAACATTCAGTACTTC	TRBV6-5	TRBJ2-4	TRBD1	few
CASSVQGNRNEQFF	TGCGCCAGCAGCGTGCAGGGGAATCGGAATGAGCAGTTCTTC	TRBV5-1	TRBJ2-1	-	once
CASSPRSGDSYGYTF	TGTGCCAGCAGCCCAAGATCCGGTGATAGTTATGGCTACACCTTC	TRBV7-8	TRBJ1-2	-	-
CASSLLASATTDTQYF	TGTGCCAGCAGCTTGCTGGCCAGCGCTACCACAGATACGCAGTATTTT	TRBV7-6	TRBJ2-3	-	-
CASTQSGVFSNQPQHF	TGTGCCAGCACTCAATCAGGGGTTTTTAGCAATCAGCCCCAGCATTTT	TRBV2	TRBJ1-5	-	-
CASRPGTGYQPQHF	TGTGCCAGCAGGCCCGGGACAGGGTATCAGCCCCAGCATTTT	TRBV2	TRBJ1-5	TRBD1	-
CASSGGQGMETQYF	TGCGCCAGCAGCGGAGGACAGGGTATGGAGACCCAGTACTTC	TRBV5-1	TRBJ2-5	TRBD1	-
CASTGGLETQYF	TGTGCCTCGACAGGAGGGTTGGAGACCCAGTACTTC	TRBV30	TRBJ2-5	-	few
CASSLDGTGIMRETQYF	TGTGCCAGCAGCTTGGACGGGACAGGGATAATGAGAGAGACCCAGTACTTC	TRBV5-4	TRBJ2-5	TRBD1	-
CASSQDTRFSNQPQHF	TGCGCCAGCAGCCAAGATACCCGATTTAGCAATCAGCCCCAGCATTTT	TRBV4-1	TRBJ1-5	-	-
CASSGGLGDNSPLHF	TGTGCCAGCAGCGGGGGCCTCGGGGATAATTCACCCCTCCACTTT	TRBV5-4	TRBJ1-6	-	-
CASSQLRDRRYEQYF	TGCGCCAGCAGCCAACTCCGGGACAGGCGCTACGAGCAGTACTTC	TRBV4-3	TRBJ2-7	TRBD1	-
CASSPFGGVSGETQYF	TGTGCCAGCAGCCCTTTTGGCGGGGTGTCGGGAGAGACCCAGTACTTC	TRBV5-4	TRBJ2-5	-	-
CASRLGLDTGELFF	TGCGCCAGCAGGCTGGGACTAGATACCGGGGAGCTGTTTTTT	TRBV5-1	TRBJ2-2	TRBD2	-
CAISPPPGRHWGLYGYTF	TGTGCCATCAGTCCTCCCCCCGGGAGACACTGGGGGCTCTATGGCTACACCTTC	TRBV10-3	TRBJ1-2	-	few
CASSVAGGSDTQYF	TGTGCCAGCAGCGTAGCGGGGGGGTCAGATACGCAGTATTTT	TRBV9	TRBJ2-3	TRBD2	-
CASSPGTRRGELFF	TGCGCCAGCAGCCCTGGGACAAGGCGCGGGGAGCTGTTTTTT	TRBV5-1	TRBJ2-2	-	-
CASSFGQSTQYF	TGTGCCAGCAGCTTCGGTCAATCTACGCAGTATTTT	TRBV5-6	TRBJ2-3	-	-
CASSAGTARPYGYTF	TGTGCCAGCAGTGCAGGGACAGCTCGCCCCTATGGCTACACCTTC	TRBV7-2	TRBJ1-2	TRBD1	-
CASSVSSTVNNEQFF	TGTGCCAGCAGCGTGAGCTCGACAGTGAACAATGAGCAGTTCTTC	TRBV9	TRBJ2-1	-	-
CASSTLSGTDQHF	TGTGCCAGTAGTACACTGTCCGGGACAGACCAGCATTTT	TRBV19	TRBJ1-5	TRBD1	few
CASSLQVYQETQYF	TGTGCCAGCAGCTTACAGGTCTACCAAGAGACCCAGTACTTC	TRBV7-9	TRBJ2-5	-	-
CASSLPTGNYGYTF	TGTGCCAGCAGTTTACCGACAGGGAATTATGGCTACACCTTC	TRBV28	TRBJ1-2	TRBD1	once
CASSVRGGGHQETQYF	TGTGCCAGCAGTGTGAGGGGCGGGGGACACCAAGAGACCCAGTACTTC	TRBV5-4	TRBJ2-5	TRBD2	few
CAWTGMSNQPQHF	TGTGCCTGGACCGGAATGAGCAATCAGCCCCAGCATTTT	TRBV30	TRBJ1-5	-	-
CASSTRASNEQFF	TGTGCCAGCAGCACCCGGGCCTCCAATGAGCAGTTCTTC	TRBV7-3	TRBJ2-1	-	few
CASSLWSEQYF	TGTGCCAGCAGTTTATGGTCCGAGCAGTACTTC	TRBV28	TRBJ2-7	-	-
CASSLGTPQGEQYF	TGTGCCAGCAGCTTAGGGACCCCACAGGGCGAGCAGTACTTC	TRBV11-2	TRBJ2-7	-	-
CASSRHGTSGRNEQFF	TGTGCCAGCAGTCGTCACGGGACTAGCGGGCGCAATGAGCAGTTCTTC	TRBV11-2	TRBJ2-1	TRBD2	few
CASSQRGTTYNEQFF	TGTGCCAGCAGCCAACGGGGGACCACCTACAATGAGCAGTTCTTC	TRBV4-2	TRBJ2-1	-	-
CASSLQVGGQETQYF	TGCGCCAGCAGCTTACAAGTGGGGGGGCAAGAGACCCAGTACTTC	TRBV5-1	TRBJ2-5	TRBD2	once
CASSQNTEAFF	TGTGCCAGCTCACAGAACACTGAAGCTTTCTTT	TRBV18	TRBJ1-1	-	-
CASTQRQGYTGELFF	TGTGCCAGCACCCAAAGACAGGGCTACACCGGGGAGCTGTTTTTT	TRBV7-2	TRBJ2-2	TRBD1	few
CAWSKSGYEQYF	TGTGCCTGGAGTAAATCCGGTTACGAGCAGTACTTC	TRBV30	TRBJ2-7	-	few
CAWGVRTEAFF	TGTGCCTGGGGGGTCAGGACTGAAGCTTTCTTT	TRBV30	TRBJ1-1	-	-